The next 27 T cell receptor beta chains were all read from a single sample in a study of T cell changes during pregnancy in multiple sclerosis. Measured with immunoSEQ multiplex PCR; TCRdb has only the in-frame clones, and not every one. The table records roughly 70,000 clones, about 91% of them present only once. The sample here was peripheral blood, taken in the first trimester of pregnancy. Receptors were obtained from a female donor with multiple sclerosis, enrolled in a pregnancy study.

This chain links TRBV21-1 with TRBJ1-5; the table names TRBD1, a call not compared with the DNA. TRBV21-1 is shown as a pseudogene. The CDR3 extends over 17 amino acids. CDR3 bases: TGTGCCAGCAGCAAAGAATATGAGGGACAGGGGTTTCAGCCCCAGCATTTT. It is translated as CASSKEYEGQGFQPQHF.

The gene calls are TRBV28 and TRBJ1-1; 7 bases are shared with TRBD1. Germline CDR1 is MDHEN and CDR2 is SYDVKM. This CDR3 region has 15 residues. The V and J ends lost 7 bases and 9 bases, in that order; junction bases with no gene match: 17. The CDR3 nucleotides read TGTGCCAGCATCAAAATAAGGGGGCGCGAAGCGAAAGCTTTCTTT. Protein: CASIKIRGREAKAFF.

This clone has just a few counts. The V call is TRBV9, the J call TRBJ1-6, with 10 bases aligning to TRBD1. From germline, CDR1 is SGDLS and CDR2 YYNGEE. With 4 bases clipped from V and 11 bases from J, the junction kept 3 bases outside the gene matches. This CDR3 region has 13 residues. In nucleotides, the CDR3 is TGTGCCAGCAGCCGGGGACAGGGGACACCCCTCCACTTT. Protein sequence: CASSRGQGTPLHF. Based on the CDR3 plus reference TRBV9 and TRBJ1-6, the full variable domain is DSGVTQTPKHLITATGQRVTLRCSPRSGDLSVYWYQQSLDQGLQFLIQYYNGEERAKGNILERFSAQQFPDLHSELNLSSLELGDSALYFCASSRGQGTPLHFGNGTRLTVT.

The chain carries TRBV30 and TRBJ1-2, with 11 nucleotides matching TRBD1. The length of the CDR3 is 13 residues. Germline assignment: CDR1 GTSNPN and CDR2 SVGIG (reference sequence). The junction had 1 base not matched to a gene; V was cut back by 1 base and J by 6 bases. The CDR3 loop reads CAWSAGQGDGYTF. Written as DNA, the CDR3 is TGTGCCTGGAGTGCGGGACAGGGGGATGGCTACACCTTC. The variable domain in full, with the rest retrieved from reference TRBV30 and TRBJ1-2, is SQTIHQWPATLVQPVGSPLSLECTVEGTSNPNLYWYRQAAGRGLQLLFYSVGIGQISSEVPQNLSASRPQDRQFILSSKKLLLSDSGFYLCAWSAGQGDGYTFGSGTRLTVV.

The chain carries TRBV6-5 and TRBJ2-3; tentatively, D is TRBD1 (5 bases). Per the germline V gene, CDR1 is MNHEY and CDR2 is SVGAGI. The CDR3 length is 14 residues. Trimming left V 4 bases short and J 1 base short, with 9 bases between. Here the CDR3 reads CASSLSRGTDTQYF. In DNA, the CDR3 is TGTGCCAGCAGTTTGTCCAGGGGCACAGATACGCAGTATTTT.

DNA of the CDR3: TGTGCCAGCCAGCGGTTTACGGGACAGACCTACGAGCAGTACTTC. It yields the protein CASQRFTGQTYEQYF. The V and J genes are TRBV6-5 and TRBJ2-7; TRBD1 matches 7 bases. J gave up 2 bases and V 8 bases, and 12 bases lay outside the gene matches. From germline, CDR1 is MNHEY and CDR2 SVGAGI. The CDR3 spans 15 residues.

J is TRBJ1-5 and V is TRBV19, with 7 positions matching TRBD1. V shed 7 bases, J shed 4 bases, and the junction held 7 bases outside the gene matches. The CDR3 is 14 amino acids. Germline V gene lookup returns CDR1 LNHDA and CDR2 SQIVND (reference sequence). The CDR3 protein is CASKNDRANQPQHF. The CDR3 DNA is TGTGCCAGTAAAAATGACAGGGCAAATCAGCCCCAGCATTTT.

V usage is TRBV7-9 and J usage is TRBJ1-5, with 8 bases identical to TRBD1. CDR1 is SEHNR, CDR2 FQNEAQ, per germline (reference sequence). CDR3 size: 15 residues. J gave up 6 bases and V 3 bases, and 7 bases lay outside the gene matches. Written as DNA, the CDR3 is TGTGCCAGCAGCTTGTCAGGGGGCGCCGGTCAGCCCCAGCATTTT. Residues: CASSLSGGAGQPQHF.

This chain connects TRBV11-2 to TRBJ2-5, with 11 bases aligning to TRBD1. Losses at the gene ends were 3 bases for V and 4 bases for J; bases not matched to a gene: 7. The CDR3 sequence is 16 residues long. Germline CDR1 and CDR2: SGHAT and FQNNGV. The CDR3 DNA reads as TGTGCCAGCAGCTTTTCCGGGACAGGGGGGCGAGAGACCCAGTACTTC. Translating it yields CASSFSGTGGRETQYF.

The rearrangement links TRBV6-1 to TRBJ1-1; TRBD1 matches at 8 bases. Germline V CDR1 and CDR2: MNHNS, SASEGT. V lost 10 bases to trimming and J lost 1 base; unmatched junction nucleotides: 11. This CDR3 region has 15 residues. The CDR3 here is CATTTGVEWNTEAFF. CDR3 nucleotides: TGTGCCACCACGACAGGGGTCGAGTGGAACACTGAAGCTTTCTTT.

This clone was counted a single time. CDR3 DNA: TGTGCCACCTCAGGGGGCGGAATCTCTCAGCCCCAGCATTTT. Its translation is CATSGGGISQPQHF. The chain is built from TRBV28 and TRBJ1-5, with 8 nucleotides matching TRBD1. The germline CDR1 and CDR2 sequences are MDHEN and SYDVKM. The CDR3 has 14 amino acids. After removal of 10 bases from V and 6 bases from J, the junction contained 11 bases not matched to a gene.

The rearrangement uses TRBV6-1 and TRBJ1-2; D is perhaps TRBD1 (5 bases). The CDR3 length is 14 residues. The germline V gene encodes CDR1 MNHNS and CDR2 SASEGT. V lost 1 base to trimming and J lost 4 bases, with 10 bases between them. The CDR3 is CASSEGGGSYGYTF. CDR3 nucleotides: TGTGCCAGCAGTGAAGGGGGGGGGAGCTATGGCTACACCTTC.

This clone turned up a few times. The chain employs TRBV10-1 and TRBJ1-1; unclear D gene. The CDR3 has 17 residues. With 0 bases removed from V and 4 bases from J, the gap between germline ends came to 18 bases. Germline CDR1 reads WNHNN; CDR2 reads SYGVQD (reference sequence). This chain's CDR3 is CASSESIPGMSATEAFF. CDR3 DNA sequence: TGCGCCAGCAGTGAGTCGATTCCGGGAATGTCGGCCACTGAAGCTTTCTTT.

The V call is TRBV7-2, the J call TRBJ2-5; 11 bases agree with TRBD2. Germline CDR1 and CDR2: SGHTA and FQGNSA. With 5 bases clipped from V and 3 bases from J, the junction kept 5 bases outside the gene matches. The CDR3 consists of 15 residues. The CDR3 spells CASSLPGLAEETQYF. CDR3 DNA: TGTGCCAGCAGCCTTCCGGGACTAGCGGAAGAGACCCAGTACTTC. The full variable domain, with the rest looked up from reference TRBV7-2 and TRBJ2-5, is GAGVSQSPSNKVTEKGKDVELRCDPISGHTALYWYRQSLGQGLEFLIYFQGNSAPDKSGLPSDRFSAERTGGSVSTLTIQRTQQEDSAVYLCASSLPGLAEETQYFGPGTRLLVL.

The CDR3 reads CASSLTRLAGGSSYNEQFF. The CDR3 bases are TGCGCCAGCAGCTTAACGCGGCTAGCGGGAGGGAGCTCCTACAATGAGCAGTTCTTC. J is TRBJ2-1 and V is TRBV5-1, with 12 nucleotides matching TRBD2. Germline trimming cut 2 bases from V and 0 bases from J; bases unmatched to any gene: 9. Germline V lookup: CDR1 SGHRS, CDR2 YFSETQ. The CDR3 extends over 19 amino acids.

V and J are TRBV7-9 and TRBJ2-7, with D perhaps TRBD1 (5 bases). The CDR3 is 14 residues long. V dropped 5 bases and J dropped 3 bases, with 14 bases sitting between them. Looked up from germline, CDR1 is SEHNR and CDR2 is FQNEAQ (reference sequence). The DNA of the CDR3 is TGTGCCAGCAGCAAACAGGCTAACGGCTACGAGCAGTACTTC. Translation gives CASSKQANGYEQYF.

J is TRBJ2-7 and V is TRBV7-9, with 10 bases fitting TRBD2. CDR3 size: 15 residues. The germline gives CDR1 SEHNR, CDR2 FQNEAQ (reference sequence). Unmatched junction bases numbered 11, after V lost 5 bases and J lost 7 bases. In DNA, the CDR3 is TGTGCCAGCAGCCTTTCAGGAGGAGCGGGGGGGGAGCAGTACTTC. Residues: CASSLSGGAGGEQYF.

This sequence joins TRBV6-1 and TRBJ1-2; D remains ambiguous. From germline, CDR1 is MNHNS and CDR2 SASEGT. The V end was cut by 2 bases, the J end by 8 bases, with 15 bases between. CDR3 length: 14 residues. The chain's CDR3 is CASSETGYVNGYTF. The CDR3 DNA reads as TGTGCCAGCAGTGAAACGGGGTATGTTAACGGCTACACCTTC.

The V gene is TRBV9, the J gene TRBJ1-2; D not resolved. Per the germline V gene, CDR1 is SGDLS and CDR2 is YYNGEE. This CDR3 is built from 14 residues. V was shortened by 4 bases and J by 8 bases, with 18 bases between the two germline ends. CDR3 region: CASSPIRWEFGYTF. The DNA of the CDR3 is TGTGCCAGCAGCCCAATAAGGTGGGAGTTCGGCTACACCTTC.

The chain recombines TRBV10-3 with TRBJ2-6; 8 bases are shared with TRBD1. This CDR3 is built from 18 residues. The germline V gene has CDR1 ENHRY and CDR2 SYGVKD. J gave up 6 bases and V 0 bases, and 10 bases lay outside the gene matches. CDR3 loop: CAISESRQGALEANVLTF. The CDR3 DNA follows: TGTGCCATCAGTGAGTCTCGGCAGGGGGCACTTGAGGCCAACGTCCTGACTTTC.

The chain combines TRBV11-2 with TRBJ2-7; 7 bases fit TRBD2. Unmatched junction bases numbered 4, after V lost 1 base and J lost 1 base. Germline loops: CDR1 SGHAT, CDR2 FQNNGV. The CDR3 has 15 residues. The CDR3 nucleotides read TGTGCCAGCAGCTTAGCGAGCGGGGCGTCCTACGAGCAGTACTTC. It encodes CASSLASGASYEQYF.

In DNA, the CDR3 is TGTGCCAGCAGTGAGGCAGGTACCTACGAGCAGTACTTC. This codes for CASSEAGTYEQYF. This chain joins TRBV6-1 and TRBJ2-7, with D uncertain. V gave up 3 bases and J gave up 2 bases, with 8 bases separating them. The CDR3 length is 13 residues. Germline CDR1 reads MNHNS; CDR2 reads SASEGT.

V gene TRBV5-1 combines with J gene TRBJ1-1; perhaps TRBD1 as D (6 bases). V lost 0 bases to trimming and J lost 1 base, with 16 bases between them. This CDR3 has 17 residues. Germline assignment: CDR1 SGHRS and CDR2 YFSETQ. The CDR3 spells CASSLEAGGRKNTEAFF. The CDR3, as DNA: TGCGCCAGCAGCTTGGAGGCGGGGGGCAGGAAGAACACTGAAGCTTTCTTT. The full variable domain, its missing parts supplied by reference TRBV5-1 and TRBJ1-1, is KAGVTQTPRYLIKTRGQQVTLSCSPISGHRSVSWYQQTPGQGLQFLFEYFSETQRNKGNFPGRFSGRQFSNSRSEMNVSTLELGDSALYLCASSLEAGGRKNTEAFFGQGTRLTVV.

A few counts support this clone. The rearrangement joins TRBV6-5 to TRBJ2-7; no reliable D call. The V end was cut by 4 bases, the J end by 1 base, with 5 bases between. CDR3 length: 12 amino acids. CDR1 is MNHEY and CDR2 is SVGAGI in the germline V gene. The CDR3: CASSSVSYEQYF. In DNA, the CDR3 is TGTGCCAGCAGTTCCGTATCCTACGAGCAGTACTTC.

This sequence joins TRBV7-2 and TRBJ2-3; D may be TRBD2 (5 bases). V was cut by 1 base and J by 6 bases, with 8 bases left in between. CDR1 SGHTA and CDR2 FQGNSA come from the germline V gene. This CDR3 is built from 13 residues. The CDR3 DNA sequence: TGTGCCAGCAGCTTAGTCGGAGGTGATACGCAGTATTTT. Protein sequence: CASSLVGGDTQYF. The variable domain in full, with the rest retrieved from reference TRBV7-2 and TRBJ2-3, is GAGVSQSPSNKVTEKGKDVELRCDPISGHTALYWYRQSLGQGLEFLIYFQGNSAPDKSGLPSDRFSAERTGGSVSTLTIQRTQQEDSAVYLCASSLVGGDTQYFGPGTRLTVL.

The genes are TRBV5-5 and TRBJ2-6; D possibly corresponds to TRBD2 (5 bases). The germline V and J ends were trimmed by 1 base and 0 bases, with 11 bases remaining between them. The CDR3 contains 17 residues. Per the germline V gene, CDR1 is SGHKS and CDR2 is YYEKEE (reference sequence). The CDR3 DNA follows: TGTGCCAGCAGCTTGCGGGAAACCTCCTCTGGGGCCAACGTCCTGACTTTC. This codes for CASSLRETSSGANVLTF. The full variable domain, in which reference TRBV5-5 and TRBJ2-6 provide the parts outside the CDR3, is DAGVTQSPTHLIKTRGQQVTLRCSPISGHKSVSWYQQVLGQGPQFIFQYYEKEERGRGNFPDRFSARQFPNYSSELNVNALLLGDSALYLCASSLRETSSGANVLTFGAGSRLTVL.

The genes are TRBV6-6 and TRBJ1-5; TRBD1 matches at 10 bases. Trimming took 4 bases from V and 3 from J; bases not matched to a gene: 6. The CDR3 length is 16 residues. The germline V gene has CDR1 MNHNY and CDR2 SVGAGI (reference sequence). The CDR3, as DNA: TGTGCCAGCAGTTCGCGACAGGGGGCCAACAATCAGCCCCAGCATTTT. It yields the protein CASSSRQGANNQPQHF.